The 5 T cell receptor beta chains presented below share a single source sample, sequenced in a study of T cell responses to AZD1222 COVID-19 vaccine. The assay was immunoSEQ multiplex PCR, and TCRdb's table has in-frame clones only and misses some. The sample contains 60,000 to 80,000 clones, 85% of which appear only once. The source was peripheral blood, collected on day 0 of AZD1222 vaccination. These TCRs come from an adult in good health.

V gene TRBV18 combines with J gene TRBJ1-1; TRBD1 matches at 10 bases. Germline CDR1 and CDR2: KGHSH and LQKENI. CDR3 length equals 14 residues. Trimming cost V 5 bases and J 11 bases; bases outside gene matches: 11. The CDR3 sequence is CASSTGTGVFEAFF. The CDR3 DNA sequence: TGTGCCAGCTCAACCGGGACAGGGGTTTTTGAGGCTTTCTTT.

This sequence joins TRBV10-3 and TRBJ2-6; the match to TRBD1 covers 11 bases. CDR3 length: 18 amino acids. The junction had 5 bases not matched to a gene; V was cut back by 0 bases and J by 4 bases. Germline CDR1 is ENHRY and CDR2 is SYGVKD. Written as DNA, the CDR3 is TGTGCCATCAGTGAGTCGGGACAGGGGGGAACGGGGGCCAACGTCCTGACTTTC. It is translated as CAISESGQGGTGANVLTF.

This chain uses TRBV6-1 with TRBJ2-3; D may be TRBD1 or TRBD2 (5 bases each). There are 14 residues in the CDR3. The germline CDR1 and CDR2 sequences are MNHNS and SASEGT. V was cut by 3 bases and J by 8 bases, with 15 bases left in between. The CDR3 bases are TGTGCCAGCAGTGAGTCCTCGAGGGGAACTACGCAGTATTTT. Translating it yields CASSESSRGTTQYF.

The chain combines TRBV30 with TRBJ2-1; the match to TRBD2 covers 9 bases. The germline V gene has CDR1 GTSNPN and CDR2 SVGIG (reference sequence). The CDR3 extends over 15 amino acids. Trimming removed 0 bases from V and 9 bases from J; junction bases left unmatched: 9. The CDR3 coding sequence is TGTGCCTGGAGTGTAGCGGCGCGGGGGGGCTCTGAGCAGTTCTTC. This codes for CAWSVAARGGSEQFF.

This chain joins TRBV5-1 and TRBJ2-5, with D hard to call. Germline CDR1 and CDR2: SGHRS and YFSETQ. There are 14 residues in the CDR3. V lost 4 bases and J lost 2, with 12 bases in between. The CDR3 spells CASSPPGLQETQYF. The CDR3 DNA reads TGCGCCAGCAGCCCTCCCGGGCTGCAAGAGACCCAGTACTTC.